This TCR beta chain was retrieved from a study of cytomegalovirus exposure and HLA in healthy donors. Findings and limits, study-wide: Reportedly, a later analysis found an Asian-associated ancestry cluster had fewer N-insertions than the approximately 670-donor mean. Researchers left out some V segments, among them TRBV6-2 and TRBV6-3, as indistinguishable. There were some public TCRs occurring in many donors, but most TCR sequences were rare.

The PCR was carried out with 60 Vbeta primers and 13 Jbeta primers. Generated by immunoSEQ multiplex PCR, the TCRdb table keeps only in-frame clones and is missing some. The sample lists roughly 160,000 clones; approximately 80% were seen once. The ends were cut back, 8 bases at V and 3 bases at J, with 13 bases in the middle. This CDR3 region has 13 residues. Germline V gene lookup returns CDR1 MNHEY and CDR2 SMNVEV (reference sequence). This cohort consisted of healthy bone marrow donors. As for this clone: Antigen specificity is unknown.

The sample was PBMCs. The V gene is TRBV27, the J gene TRBJ1-1; D is unclear. This TCR was sampled from a male donor in good health and CMV-seropositive. CDR3 DNA sequence: TGTGCCAGCGAAGGTCGGGGAGACACTGAAGCTTTCTTT. Protein sequence: CASEGRGDTEAFF.